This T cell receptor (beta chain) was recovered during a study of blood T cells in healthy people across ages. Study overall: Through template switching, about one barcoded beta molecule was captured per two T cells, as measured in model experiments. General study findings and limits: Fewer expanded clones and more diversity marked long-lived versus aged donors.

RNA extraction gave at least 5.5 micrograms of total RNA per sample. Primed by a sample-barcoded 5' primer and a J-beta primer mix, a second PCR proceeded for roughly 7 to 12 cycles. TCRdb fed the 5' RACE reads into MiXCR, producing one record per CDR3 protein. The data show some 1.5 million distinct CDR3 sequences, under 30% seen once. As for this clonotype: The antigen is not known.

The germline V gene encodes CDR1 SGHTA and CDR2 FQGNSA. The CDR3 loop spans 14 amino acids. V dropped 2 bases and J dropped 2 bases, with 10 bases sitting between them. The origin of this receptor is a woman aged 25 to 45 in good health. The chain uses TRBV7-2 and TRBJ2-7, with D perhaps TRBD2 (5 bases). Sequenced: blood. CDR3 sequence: CASSLKPGTYEQYF. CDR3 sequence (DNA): TGTGCCAGCAGCTTAAAGCCGGGAACCTACGAGCAGTACTTC.